Listed here is a single T cell receptor (beta chain). Its target is unknown. This CDR3 is built from 16 residues. V dropped 2 bases and J dropped 4; count of bases not matched to a gene: 5. In germline, CDR1 is MDHEN, CDR2 SYDVKM. Sequencing was performed with immunoSEQ multiplex PCR; in TCRdb, only in-frame clones are kept and a portion is missing. The table lists 300,000 to 400,000 clones, 67% of them singletons, with under 8% in the top ten. The sample originates from a study of cytotoxic CD8 clonotypes in ibrutinib-treated CLL. General study points: Clonality rose at ibrutinib response, held steady in sustained remission, and fell toward baseline at progression. Sustained-remission and progressing patients had unequal sampling times. Rare overall, public clonotypes shrank or held steady under therapy.

This chain links TRBV28 with TRBJ2-3, with 11 bases that match TRBD1. This sample comprised PBMCs, obtained after 36 months of ibrutinib treatment. The TCR comes from a human donor with chronic lymphocytic leukemia. The CDR3 is CASSLPGQGVADTQYF. The CDR3 DNA reads as TGTGCCAGCAGTTTACCGGGACAGGGGGTAGCAGATACGCAGTATTTT.